This TCR beta chain derives from a study of Graves' ophthalmopathy and Graves' hyperthyroidism. Whole-study context: Cases classed as stable hyperthyroidism had no ophthalmopathy within 18 months of follow-up. Study results and caveats: Sensitivity reached approximately 89% and specificity around 81% for a 13-signature model separating ophthalmopathy from stable hyperthyroidism. The model reached approximately 70% sensitivity and approximately 72% specificity for predicting ophthalmopathy progression.

Other autoimmune diseases, uncontrolled infections, pregnancy or lactation excluded patients from enrollment. The sequenced template was RNA, covering the TCR beta CDR3 region. The first round was an RT-PCR with HTBI primers, and the second round was a multiplex PCR. One entry per CDR3 protein, called by TCRdb with MiXCR from the multiplex PCR reads. The sample yields some 1.1 million distinct CDR3 sequences, around a third seen once. A note on this clonotype: What it binds is not known.

CDR1 and CDR2 (germline): SGHRS, YFSETQ. Deletions cut 5 bases from V and 0 bases from J, with 12 bases between. This CDR3 spans 14 amino acids. The sample comprised peripheral blood or thyroid tissue (not recorded which). The chain has TRBV5-1 and TRBJ2-7; no definite D call. The TCR sequence derives from an adult man with Graves' hyperthyroidism. As DNA, the CDR3 is TGCGCCAGCAGGTTTATCGTTAGCTCCTACGAGCAGTACTTC. This sequence encodes CASRFIVSSYEQYF.